These T cell receptor beta chains were read from a single sample in a study of blood T cell repertoires in COVID-19. TCRdb keeps only in-frame clones here, not all; method: immunoSEQ multiplex PCR. The sample includes 54,000 or so clones, 87% of them seen just once. The sequenced material came from peripheral blood. The receptor source for this set is a man aged 50 to 59 with active COVID-19. Each CDR3 is given with its conserved first and last residue. The order of the fields is CDR3 length, clone size, D gene, J gene, V gene, CDR3 protein, CDR3 DNA. D genes are given only for firm matches. Clone sizes are given selectively: once, few, many, or a class where the clone is expanded.

len: 13; abundance: once; d_gene: -; j_gene: TRBJ2-1; v_gene: TRBV27; CDR3aa: CASSLGPVGGQFF; CDR3nt: TGTGCCAGCAGTTTGGGGCCCGTGGGTGGGCAGTTCTTC
len: 15; abundance: once; d_gene: -; j_gene: TRBJ1-2; v_gene: TRBV29-1; CDR3aa: CSVYSVDRMAYGYTF; CDR3nt: TGCAGCGTTTATTCGGTAGACAGGATGGCCTATGGCTACACCTTC
len: 13; abundance: once; d_gene: -; j_gene: TRBJ1-2; v_gene: TRBV6-5; CDR3aa: CASRRDPGYGYTF; CDR3nt: TGTGCCAGCAGGCGGGACCCAGGGTATGGCTACACCTTC
len: 16; abundance: -; d_gene: -; j_gene: TRBJ2-1; v_gene: TRBV6-1; CDR3aa: CASSEAGGATYNEQFF; CDR3nt: TGTGCCAGCAGTGAAGCAGGGGGGGCCACCTACAATGAGCAGTTCTTC
len: 14; abundance: -; d_gene: TRBD1; j_gene: TRBJ1-6; v_gene: TRBV27; CDR3aa: CASSRGQDNSPLHF; CDR3nt: TGTGCCAGCAGCCGGGGACAGGATAATTCACCCCTCCACTTT
len: 14; abundance: -; d_gene: -; j_gene: TRBJ2-7; v_gene: TRBV11-3; CDR3aa: CASSLEQGSYEQYF; CDR3nt: TGTGCCAGCAGCTTAGAACAGGGCTCCTACGAGCAGTACTTC
len: 18; abundance: -; d_gene: TRBD2; j_gene: TRBJ2-1; v_gene: TRBV4-1; CDR3aa: CASSQDSGLAASYNEQFF; CDR3nt: TGCGCCAGCAGCCAAGATAGCGGACTAGCGGCGTCCTACAATGAGCAGTTCTTC
len: 16; abundance: -; d_gene: TRBD1; j_gene: TRBJ1-2; v_gene: TRBV5-7; CDR3aa: CASSFGQVGRSNRYTF; CDR3nt: TGTGCCAGCAGCTTCGGACAGGTTGGAAGGTCTAACCGTTACACCTTC
len: 14; abundance: -; d_gene: TRBD2; j_gene: TRBJ2-1; v_gene: TRBV5-6; CDR3aa: CASSLLAGEHEQFF; CDR3nt: TGTGCCAGCAGCTTACTAGCGGGAGAGCATGAGCAGTTCTTC
len: 13; abundance: -; d_gene: -; j_gene: TRBJ1-2; v_gene: TRBV28; CDR3aa: CASSPGTRRGYTF; CDR3nt: TGTGCCAGCAGTCCGGGGACACGACGGGGCTACACCTTC
len: 15; abundance: -; d_gene: TRBD1; j_gene: TRBJ2-1; v_gene: TRBV5-1; CDR3aa: CASSLDRGPGNEQFF; CDR3nt: TGCGCCAGCAGCTTGGACAGGGGACCTGGCAATGAGCAGTTCTTC
len: 17; abundance: once; d_gene: TRBD2; j_gene: TRBJ2-3; v_gene: TRBV4-1; CDR3aa: CASSHERLAGGTDTQYF; CDR3nt: TGCGCCAGCAGCCATGAACGACTAGCGGGGGGCACAGATACGCAGTATTTT
len: 13; abundance: few; d_gene: TRBD1; j_gene: TRBJ2-5; v_gene: TRBV12-3/TRBV12-4; CDR3aa: CASSTQGAETQYF; CDR3nt: TGTGCCAGCAGTACGCAGGGGGCTGAGACCCAGTACTTC
len: 14; abundance: -; d_gene: TRBD2; j_gene: TRBJ2-3; v_gene: TRBV6-6; CDR3aa: CASRTGGFTDTQYF; CDR3nt: TGTGCCAGCAGAACGGGGGGTTTTACAGATACGCAGTATTTT
len: 15; abundance: -; d_gene: TRBD2; j_gene: TRBJ2-1; v_gene: TRBV9; CDR3aa: CASSVDPSGGNEQFF; CDR3nt: TGTGCCAGCAGCGTAGATCCTAGCGGGGGTAATGAGCAGTTCTTC
len: 12; abundance: -; d_gene: -; j_gene: TRBJ1-2; v_gene: TRBV6-1; CDR3aa: CASSDRGYGYTF; CDR3nt: TGTGCCAGCAGTGACAGGGGCTATGGCTACACCTTC
len: 18; abundance: -; d_gene: TRBD2; j_gene: TRBJ2-1; v_gene: TRBV11-3; CDR3aa: CASSSRRTSGSPYNEQFF; CDR3nt: TGTGCCAGCAGCTCCCGCCGGACTAGCGGGAGCCCCTACAATGAGCAGTTCTTC
len: 14; abundance: -; d_gene: -; j_gene: TRBJ1-2; v_gene: TRBV7-9; CDR3aa: CASNSTRGGYGYTF; CDR3nt: TGTGCCAGCAACTCCACACGGGGAGGGTACGGCTACACCTTC
len: 13; abundance: large; d_gene: TRBD1; j_gene: TRBJ1-1; v_gene: TRBV24-1; CDR3aa: CATRGLENTEAFF; CDR3nt: TGTGCCACAAGGGGGCTAGAGAACACTGAAGCTTTCTTT
len: 11; abundance: -; d_gene: -; j_gene: TRBJ1-2; v_gene: TRBV24-1; CDR3aa: CATQANYGYTF; CDR3nt: TGTGCCACACAAGCTAACTATGGCTACACCTTC
len: 14; abundance: few; d_gene: -; j_gene: TRBJ1-5; v_gene: TRBV7-8; CDR3aa: CASSLGGRDQPQHF; CDR3nt: TGTGCCAGCAGCTTAGGAGGCCGTGATCAGCCCCAGCATTTT
len: 14; abundance: -; d_gene: -; j_gene: TRBJ2-5; v_gene: TRBV7-3; CDR3aa: CASSLSTEQETQYF; CDR3nt: TGTGCCAGCAGCTTATCGACAGAACAAGAGACCCAGTACTTC
len: 14; abundance: -; d_gene: TRBD1; j_gene: TRBJ1-6; v_gene: TRBV30; CDR3aa: CAWRVRDRGSPLHF; CDR3nt: TGTGCCTGGAGGGTCCGGGACAGAGGTTCACCCCTCCACTTT
len: 15; abundance: -; d_gene: -; j_gene: TRBJ2-2; v_gene: TRBV9; CDR3aa: CASSVGASNTGELFF; CDR3nt: TGTGCCAGCAGCGTAGGAGCTTCGAACACCGGGGAGCTGTTTTTT
len: 16; abundance: few; d_gene: -; j_gene: TRBJ1-3; v_gene: TRBV28; CDR3aa: CASSSPGGSSGNTIYF; CDR3nt: TGTGCCAGCAGTTCCCCCGGGGGGTCTTCTGGAAACACCATATATTTT
len: 17; abundance: -; d_gene: TRBD1; j_gene: TRBJ2-2; v_gene: TRBV5-6; CDR3aa: CASSSYRGLVGTGELFF; CDR3nt: TGTGCCAGCAGCTCCTACAGGGGGCTCGTGGGCACCGGGGAGCTGTTTTTT
len: 17; abundance: -; d_gene: -; j_gene: TRBJ1-5; v_gene: TRBV18; CDR3aa: CASSPTGYQSGNQPQHF; CDR3nt: TGTGCCAGCTCACCTACCGGGTATCAAAGTGGCAATCAGCCCCAGCATTTT
len: 16; abundance: -; d_gene: TRBD2; j_gene: TRBJ2-3; v_gene: TRBV7-6; CDR3aa: CASSPGLAGVGDTQYF; CDR3nt: TGTGCCAGCAGCCCCGGACTAGCGGGAGTCGGCGATACGCAGTATTTT
len: 16; abundance: -; d_gene: -; j_gene: TRBJ1-2; v_gene: TRBV19; CDR3aa: CASSMQPGSFYYGYTF; CDR3nt: TGTGCCAGTAGTATGCAGCCAGGTTCGTTTTACTATGGCTACACCTTC
len: 17; abundance: -; d_gene: TRBD1; j_gene: TRBJ2-1; v_gene: TRBV10-3; CDR3aa: CAISESGKGARDNEQFF; CDR3nt: TGTGCCATCAGTGAGTCGGGGAAGGGGGCTAGGGACAATGAGCAGTTCTTC
len: 15; abundance: -; d_gene: -; j_gene: TRBJ1-5; v_gene: TRBV6-4; CDR3aa: CASSDSGRGDQPQHF; CDR3nt: TGTGCCAGCAGTGACTCGGGGAGGGGCGATCAGCCCCAGCATTTT
len: 15; abundance: once; d_gene: TRBD1; j_gene: TRBJ1-2; v_gene: TRBV30; CDR3aa: CAWSPVETGRVGYTF; CDR3nt: TGTGCCTGGAGCCCGGTGGAGACAGGGAGAGTTGGCTACACCTTC
len: 17; abundance: once; d_gene: -; j_gene: TRBJ2-2; v_gene: TRBV5-1; CDR3aa: CASSLVTGRSNTGELFF; CDR3nt: TGCGCCAGCAGCTTGGTCACCGGCAGGTCGAACACCGGGGAGCTGTTTTTT
len: 15; abundance: -; d_gene: -; j_gene: TRBJ2-3; v_gene: TRBV9; CDR3aa: CASSVSTGVPDTQYF; CDR3nt: TGTGCCAGCAGCGTAAGTACGGGGGTTCCAGATACGCAGTATTTT
len: 16; abundance: -; d_gene: TRBD1; j_gene: TRBJ1-2; v_gene: TRBV5-6; CDR3aa: CASSQSSGQGAYGYTF; CDR3nt: TGTGCCAGCAGCCAATCTTCGGGACAGGGGGCTTATGGCTACACCTTC
len: 13; abundance: once; d_gene: -; j_gene: TRBJ2-3; v_gene: TRBV4-3; CDR3aa: CASSRREADTQYF; CDR3nt: TGCGCCAGCAGCCGCAGGGAAGCAGATACGCAGTATTTT
len: 13; abundance: -; d_gene: -; j_gene: TRBJ1-1; v_gene: TRBV7-8; CDR3aa: CASSLGRAPEAFF; CDR3nt: TGTGCCAGCAGCTTAGGCAGGGCCCCTGAAGCTTTCTTT
len: 13; abundance: once; d_gene: -; j_gene: TRBJ2-7; v_gene: TRBV5-1; CDR3aa: CASSLSAAYEQYF; CDR3nt: TGCGCCAGCAGCTTGTCGGCGGCTTACGAGCAGTACTTC
len: 15; abundance: -; d_gene: TRBD1; j_gene: TRBJ1-2; v_gene: TRBV7-2; CDR3aa: CASSLSGQINYGYTF; CDR3nt: TGTGCCAGCAGCCTTTCGGGACAGATTAACTATGGCTACACCTTC
len: 14; abundance: -; d_gene: -; j_gene: TRBJ2-2; v_gene: TRBV5-1; CDR3aa: CASSRRQNTGELFF; CDR3nt: TGCGCCAGCAGTCGTCGACAGAACACCGGGGAGCTGTTTTTT
len: 17; abundance: -; d_gene: TRBD2; j_gene: TRBJ2-3; v_gene: TRBV7-3; CDR3aa: CASSSGRGLFNPDTQYF; CDR3nt: TGTGCCAGCAGCTCAGGGAGGGGCCTATTCAATCCCGATACGCAGTATTTT
len: 13; abundance: -; d_gene: -; j_gene: TRBJ2-5; v_gene: TRBV5-1; CDR3aa: CASSLGAGETQYF; CDR3nt: TGCGCCAGCAGCTTAGGTGCAGGAGAGACCCAGTACTTC